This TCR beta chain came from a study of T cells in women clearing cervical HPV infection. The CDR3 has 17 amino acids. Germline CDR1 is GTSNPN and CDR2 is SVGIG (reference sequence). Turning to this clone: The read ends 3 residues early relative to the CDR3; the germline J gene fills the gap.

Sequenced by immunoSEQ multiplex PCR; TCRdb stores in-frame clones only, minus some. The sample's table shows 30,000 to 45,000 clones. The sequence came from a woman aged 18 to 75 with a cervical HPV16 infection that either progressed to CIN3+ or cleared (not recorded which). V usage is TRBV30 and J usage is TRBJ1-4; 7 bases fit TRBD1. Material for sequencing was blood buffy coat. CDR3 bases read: TGTGCCTGGAGTCGGGGACAGCGCCTAACTGGGGCCAACGTA. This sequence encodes CAWSRGQRLTGANV. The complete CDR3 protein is CAWSRGQRLTGANVLFF.